Sequencing of this TCR beta chain was carried out in a study of T-cell reconstitution after alpha-beta-depleted transplantation in children. Molecular barcoding with unique molecular identifiers was used for the TCRbeta library. TCRdb fed the PCR reads into MiXCR, producing one record per CDR3 protein. The data contain 350,000 to 400,000 distinct CDR3 sequences, roughly 13% of them singletons. Trimming pared 0 bases from V and 2 bases from J, leaving 10 bases between. There are 16 residues in the CDR3. Germline CDR1 and CDR2: LGHNA and YSLEER. The chain recombines TRBV4-3 with TRBJ2-2; possible D gene TRBD2, 6 bases. This TCR was sampled from a human donor who donated a stem cell graft to a child with Fanconi anemia. This material consisted of PBMCs, taken from the stem cell graft. Here the CDR3 reads CASSQDRRENTGELFF. The DNA for the CDR3 is TGCGCCAGCAGCCAAGATCGGAGGGAAAACACCGGGGAGCTGTTTTTT.